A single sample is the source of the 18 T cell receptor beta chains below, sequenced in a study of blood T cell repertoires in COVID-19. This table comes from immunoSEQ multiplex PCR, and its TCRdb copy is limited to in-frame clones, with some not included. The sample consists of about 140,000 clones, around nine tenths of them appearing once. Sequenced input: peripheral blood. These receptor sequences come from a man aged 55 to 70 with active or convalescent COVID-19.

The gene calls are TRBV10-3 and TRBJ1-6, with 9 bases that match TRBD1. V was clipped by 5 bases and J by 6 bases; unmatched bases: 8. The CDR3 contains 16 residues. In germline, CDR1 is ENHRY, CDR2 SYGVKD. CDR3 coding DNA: TGTGCCATCAGTACCGGGACAGGGCTGCGTAATTCACCCCTCCACTTT. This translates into CAISTGTGLRNSPLHF.

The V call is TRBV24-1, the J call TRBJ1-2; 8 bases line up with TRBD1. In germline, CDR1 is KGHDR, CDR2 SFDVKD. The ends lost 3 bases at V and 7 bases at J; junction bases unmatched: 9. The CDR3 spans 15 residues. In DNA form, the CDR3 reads TGTGCCACCAGTGATCCCGCCGGGACAGGTAGTGGCTACACCTTC. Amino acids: CATSDPAGTGSGYTF.

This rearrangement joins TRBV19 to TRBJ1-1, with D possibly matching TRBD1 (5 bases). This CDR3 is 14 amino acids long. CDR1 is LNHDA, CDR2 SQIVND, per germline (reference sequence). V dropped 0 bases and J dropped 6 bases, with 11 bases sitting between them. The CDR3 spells CASSIDPAGPEAFF. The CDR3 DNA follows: TGTGCCAGTAGTATAGATCCGGCAGGGCCTGAAGCTTTCTTT. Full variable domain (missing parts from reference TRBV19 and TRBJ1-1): DGGITQSPKYLFRKEGQNVTLSCEQNLNHDAMYWYRQDPGQGLRLIYYSQIVNDFQKGDIAEGYSVSREKKESFPLTVTSAQKNPTAFYLCASSIDPAGPEAFFGQGTRLTVV.

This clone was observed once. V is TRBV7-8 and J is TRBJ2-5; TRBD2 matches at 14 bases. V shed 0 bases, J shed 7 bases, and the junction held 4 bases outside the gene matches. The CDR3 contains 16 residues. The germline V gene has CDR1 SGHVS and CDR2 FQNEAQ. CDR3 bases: TGTGCCAGCAGCTTAGCGGGACTAGCGGGAGAGGGGACCCAGTACTTC. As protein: CASSLAGLAGEGTQYF. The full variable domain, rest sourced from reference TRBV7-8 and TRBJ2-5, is GAGVSQSPRYKVAKRGQDVALRCDPISGHVSLFWYQQALGQGPEFLTYFQNEAQLDKSGLPSDRFFAERPEGSVSTLKIQRTQQEDSAVYLCASSLAGLAGEGTQYFGPGTRLLVL.

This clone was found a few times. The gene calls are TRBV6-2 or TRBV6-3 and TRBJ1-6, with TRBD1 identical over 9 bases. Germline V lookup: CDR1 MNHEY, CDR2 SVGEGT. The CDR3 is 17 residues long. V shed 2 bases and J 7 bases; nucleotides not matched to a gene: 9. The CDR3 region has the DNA TGTGCCAGCAGTTACCACGTCCGGGACAGGGCCAATTCACCCCTCCACTTT. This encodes CASSYHVRDRANSPLHF.

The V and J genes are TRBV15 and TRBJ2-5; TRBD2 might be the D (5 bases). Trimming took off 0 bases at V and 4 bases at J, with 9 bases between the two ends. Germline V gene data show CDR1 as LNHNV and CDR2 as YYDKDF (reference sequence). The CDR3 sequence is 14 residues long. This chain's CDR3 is CATSRDRGPETQYF. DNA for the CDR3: TGTGCCACCAGCAGAGATCGGGGTCCAGAGACCCAGTACTTC. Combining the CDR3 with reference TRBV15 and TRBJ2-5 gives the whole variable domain DAMVIQNPRYQVTQFGKPVTLSCSQTLNHNVMYWYQQKSSQAPKLLFHYYDKDFNNEADTPDNFQSRRPNTSFCFLDIRSPGLGDTAMYLCATSRDRGPETQYFGPGTRLLVL.

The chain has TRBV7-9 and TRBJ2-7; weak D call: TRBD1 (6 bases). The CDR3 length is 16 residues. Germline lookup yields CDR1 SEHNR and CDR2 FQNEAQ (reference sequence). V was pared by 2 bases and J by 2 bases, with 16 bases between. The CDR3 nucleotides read TGTGCCAGCAGCTTACAGGGGCGTAGGGTTACCTACGAGCAGTACTTC. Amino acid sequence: CASSLQGRRVTYEQYF.

The CDR3 region is CASSRFVGGPQHF. DNA of the CDR3: TGCGCCAGCAGCCGATTCGTCGGCGGGCCCCAGCATTTT. The gene calls are TRBV4-3 and TRBJ1-5; the D is unclear. The germline CDR1 and CDR2 sequences are LGHNA and YSLEER. There are 13 residues in the CDR3. Trimming removed 4 bases from V and 9 bases from J, with 13 bases in between.

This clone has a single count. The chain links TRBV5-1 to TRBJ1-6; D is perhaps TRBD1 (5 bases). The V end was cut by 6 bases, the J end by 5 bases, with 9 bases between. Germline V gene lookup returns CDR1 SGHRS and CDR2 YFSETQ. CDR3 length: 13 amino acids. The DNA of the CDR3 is TGCGCCAGCAACGACAGAGATAATTCACCCCTCCACTTT. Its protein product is CASNDRDNSPLHF. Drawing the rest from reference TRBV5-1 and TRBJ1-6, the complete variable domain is KAGVTQTPRYLIKTRGQQVTLSCSPISGHRSVSWYQQTPGQGLQFLFEYFSETQRNKGNFPGRFSGRQFSNSRSEMNVSTLELGDSALYLCASNDRDNSPLHFGNGTRLTVT.

In DNA form, the CDR3 reads TGTGCCAGCAGCTTTGGCCACGGGGGAGGGCCTTTATCGTACATTCAGTACTTC. It specifies CASSFGHGGGPLSYIQYF. The gene calls are TRBV7-2 and TRBJ2-4; 7 nucleotides line up with TRBD2. The length of the CDR3 is 18 residues. Germline CDR1 and CDR2: SGHTA and FQGNSA. V shed 3 bases, J shed 8 bases, and the junction held 19 bases outside the gene matches. Filled out from reference TRBV7-2 and TRBJ2-4, the complete variable domain reads GAGVSQSPSNKVTEKGKDVELRCDPISGHTALYWYRQSLGQGLEFLIYFQGNSAPDKSGLPSDRFSAERTGGSVSTLTIQRTQQEDSAVYLCASSFGHGGGPLSYIQYFGAGTRLSVL.

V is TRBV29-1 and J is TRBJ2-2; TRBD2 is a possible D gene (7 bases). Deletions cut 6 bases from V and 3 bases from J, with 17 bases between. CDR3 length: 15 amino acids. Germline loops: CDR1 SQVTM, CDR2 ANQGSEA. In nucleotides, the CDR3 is TGCAGCGTATACATGGGGGCGGGGGACACCGGGGAGCTGTTTTTT. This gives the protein CSVYMGAGDTGELFF.

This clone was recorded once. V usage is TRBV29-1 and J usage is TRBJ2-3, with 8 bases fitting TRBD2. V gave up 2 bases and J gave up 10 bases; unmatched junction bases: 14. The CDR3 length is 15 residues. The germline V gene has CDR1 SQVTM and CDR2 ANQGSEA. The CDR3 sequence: CSVERFGTSGAAQYF. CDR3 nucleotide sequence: TGCAGCGTTGAAAGGTTCGGGACTAGTGGGGCTGCGCAGTATTTT.

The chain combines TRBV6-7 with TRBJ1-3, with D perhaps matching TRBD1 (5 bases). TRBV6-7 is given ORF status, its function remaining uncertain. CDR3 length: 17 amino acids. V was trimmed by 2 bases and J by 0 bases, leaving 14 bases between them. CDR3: CASSYAAGGVSGNTIYF. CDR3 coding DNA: TGTGCCAGCAGTTACGCGGCAGGAGGGGTCTCTGGAAACACCATATATTTT.

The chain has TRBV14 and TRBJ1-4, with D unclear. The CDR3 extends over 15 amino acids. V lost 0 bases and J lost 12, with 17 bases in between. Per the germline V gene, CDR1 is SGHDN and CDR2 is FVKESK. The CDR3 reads CASSQDGPAVRELFF. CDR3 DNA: TGTGCCAGCAGCCAAGACGGACCTGCTGTGAGGGAACTGTTTTTT.

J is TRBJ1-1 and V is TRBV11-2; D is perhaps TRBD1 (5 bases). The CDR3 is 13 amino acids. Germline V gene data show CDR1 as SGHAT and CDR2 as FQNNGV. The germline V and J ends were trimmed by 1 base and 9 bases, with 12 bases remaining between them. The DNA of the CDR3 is TGTGCCAGCAGCTTAGGAGAACAGGTTCAAGCTTTCTTT. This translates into CASSLGEQVQAFF.

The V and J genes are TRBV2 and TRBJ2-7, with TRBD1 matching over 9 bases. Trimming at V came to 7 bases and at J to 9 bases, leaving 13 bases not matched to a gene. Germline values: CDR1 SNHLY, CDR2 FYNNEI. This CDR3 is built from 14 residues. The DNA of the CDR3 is TGTGCCAGCAATACCGGGACAGGGACCTCAGTGCAGTACTTC. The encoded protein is CASNTGTGTSVQYF.

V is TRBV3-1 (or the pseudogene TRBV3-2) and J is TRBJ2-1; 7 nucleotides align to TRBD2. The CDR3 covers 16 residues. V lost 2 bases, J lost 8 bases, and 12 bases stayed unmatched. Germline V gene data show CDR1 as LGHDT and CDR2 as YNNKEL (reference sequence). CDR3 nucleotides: TGTGCCAGCAGCCAAAGAAGCAAGCGGGATAGCGATGAGCAGTTCTTC. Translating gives CASSQRSKRDSDEQFF.

The DNA of the CDR3 is TGTGCCAGTAGCAGCGGCGGGGCGAGGGAGTATGGCTACACCTTC. It yields the protein CASSSGGAREYGYTF. The gene calls are TRBV19 and TRBJ1-2, with a possible D match to TRBD1 (5 bases). CDR1 LNHDA and CDR2 SQIVND come from the germline V gene (reference sequence). The CDR3 length is 15 residues. The germline V and J ends were trimmed by 6 bases and 5 bases, with 19 bases remaining between them.